Each of the 31 T cell receptor beta chains below was sequenced from the same sample in a study of blood T cells in healthy people across ages. Together with a sample-barcoded 5' primer, a J-beta primer mix was included in a second PCR lasting about 7 to 11 cycles. TCRdb processed the 5' RACE reads anew with MiXCR; each CDR3 protein has one entry. There are about 1,500,000 distinct CDR3 sequences in the sample; 35% to 45% occur only once, and approximately 7.9% lies in the top ten. Sequencing input: blood. The receptors stem from a woman younger than 30 in good health.

This chain joins TRBV5-1 and TRBJ2-2, with D hard to call. V was trimmed by 5 bases and J by 1 base, leaving 9 bases between them. This CDR3 has 14 amino acids. Germline CDR1 and CDR2: SGHRS and YFSETQ. The CDR3 sequence is CASSPDGNTGELFF. CDR3 DNA: TGCGCCAGCAGTCCCGACGGGAACACCGGGGAGCTGTTTTTT.

The V gene is TRBV7-9, the J gene TRBJ1-5; D uncertain. Germline CDR1 SEHNR, CDR2 FQNEAQ (reference sequence). The CDR3 runs to 14 residues. V was clipped by 4 bases and J by 3 bases, with 10 bases between them. This CDR3 is CASSSPTVNQPQHF. CDR3 DNA: TGTGCCAGCAGCTCTCCGACGGTCAATCAGCCCCAGCATTTT.

The chain links TRBV14 to TRBJ1-1, with D possibly matching TRBD1 (5 bases). V was clipped by 4 bases and J by 0 bases, with 9 bases between them. The CDR3 extends over 14 amino acids. Germline assignment: CDR1 SGHDN and CDR2 FVKESK. The CDR3 nucleotides read TGTGCCAGCAGCCGGACACCGTTGAACACTGAAGCTTTCTTT. Its translation is CASSRTPLNTEAFF.

V is TRBV7-9 and J is TRBJ1-5; D is unresolved. The CDR3 covers 12 residues. From germline, CDR1 is SEHNR and CDR2 FQNEAQ (reference sequence). V was pared by 7 bases and J by 7 bases, with 11 bases between. The CDR3 nucleotides read TGTGCCAGCACCAAAGATCAGCAGCCCCAGCATTTT. Its translation: CASTKDQQPQHF.

The CDR3 protein is CASSFNDRGGYEQYF. The CDR3 bases are TGTGCCAGCAGTTTCAATGACAGGGGGGGGTACGAGCAGTACTTC. The chain is built from TRBV12-3 or TRBV12-4 and TRBJ2-7, with 9 bases that match TRBD1. V was pared by 3 bases and J by 4 bases, with 7 bases of the junction left unmatched. The CDR3 is made up of 15 amino acids.

This chain uses TRBV7-9 with TRBJ1-6; no reliable D call. The CDR3 is made up of 15 amino acids. Per germline, CDR1 SEHNR and CDR2 FQNEAQ (reference sequence). The V end lost 1 base, the J end lost 7 bases, and 11 bases lay between the germline ends. The CDR3 nucleotides read TGTGCCAGCAGCTTAGAGTCTGTGGGGAATTCACCCCTCCACTTT. Protein: CASSLESVGNSPLHF.

This clonotype was recorded once. The chain combines TRBV6-5 with TRBJ2-1, with 7 bases fitting TRBD1. Germline V lookup: CDR1 MNHEY, CDR2 SVGAGI. This CDR3 comprises 16 residues. Trimming took 0 bases from V and 0 from J; bases not matched to a gene: 2. CDR3: CASSYSGDSSYNEQFF. CDR3 sequence (DNA): TGTGCCAGCAGTTACTCAGGGGACAGCTCCTACAATGAGCAGTTCTTC.

The J gene is TRBJ2-5, the V gene TRBV4-1, with D possibly being TRBD1 or TRBD2 (5 bases each). Germline-derived CDR1 and CDR2 are MGHRA and YSYEKL. V was cut by 2 bases and J by 4 bases, with 11 bases left in between. CDR3 length: 14 amino acids. CDR3 nucleotides: TGCGCCAGCAGCCAACTTGGGGGTTTAGAGACCCAGTACTTC. It encodes CASSQLGGLETQYF.

This chain uses TRBV27 with TRBJ2-1; 12 bases map to TRBD2. The CDR3 spans 20 residues. Germline V gives CDR1 MNHEY, CDR2 SMNVEV (reference sequence). V shed 2 bases, J shed 6 bases, and the junction held 17 bases outside the gene matches. CDR3 nucleotides: TGTGCCAGCAGTTTAGCCGGTGTTTGGGCTAGCGGGGGGGCGCTCAATGAGCAGTTCTTC. This translates into CASSLAGVWASGGALNEQFF.

This chain joins TRBV20-1 and TRBJ2-1; 8 bases map to TRBD2. Germline CDR1 reads DFQATT; CDR2 reads SNEGSKA (reference sequence). This CDR3 has 14 amino acids. With V trimmed by 3 bases and J by 8 bases, 9 bases remained unmatched. CDR3 region: CSASSGREVDEQFF. The CDR3 region has the DNA TGCAGTGCTAGCAGCGGGAGAGAGGTAGATGAGCAGTTCTTC.

The V gene is TRBV12-3 or TRBV12-4, the J gene TRBJ1-2; maybe TRBD1 (6 bases). V was pared by 2 bases and J by 4 bases, with 11 bases between. The CDR3 loop spans 14 amino acids. The CDR3 region has the DNA TGTGCCAGCAGTTTACAGGGGCAGAGCTATGGCTACACCTTC. This sequence encodes CASSLQGQSYGYTF.

The V and J genes are TRBV7-2 and TRBJ2-3; TRBD2 is a possible D gene (6 bases). This CDR3 is built from 19 residues. Between the trimmed V and J ends, which lost 5 bases and 4 bases, there was a span of 28 bases. Per germline, CDR1 SGHTA and CDR2 FQGNSA. The CDR3 sequence is CASSLPKGHQMRDPDTQYF. CDR3 nucleotides: TGTGCCAGCAGCCTACCTAAGGGCCACCAAATGCGGGACCCAGATACGCAGTATTTT.

The table lists this clonotype with a few counts. CDR3 DNA sequence: TGCGCCAGCAGCCTTAGCGGGGAGGGCGGGGAGCTGTTTTTT. Translation gives CASSLSGEGGELFF. The rearrangement joins TRBV4-1 to TRBJ2-2; the match to TRBD2 covers 8 bases. Trimming took 4 bases from V and 7 from J; bases not matched to a gene: 5. In germline, CDR1 is MGHRA, CDR2 YSYEKL. This CDR3 is 14 amino acids long.

This sequence joins TRBV10-3 and TRBJ2-1; 9 nucleotides agree with TRBD1. V shed 6 bases, J shed 8 bases, and the junction held 8 bases outside the gene matches. The CDR3 totals 14 residues. Per the germline V gene, CDR1 is ENHRY and CDR2 is SYGVKD. The CDR3 DNA sequence: TGTGCCATCAGCGGGGACAGGGAAATCGATGAGCAGTTCTTC. Encoded protein: CAISGDREIDEQFF.

This clonotype turned up a few times. This sequence joins TRBV4-1 and TRBJ2-1; D perhaps matches TRBD2 (5 bases). The V gene lost 3 bases and the J gene lost 0 bases, with 9 bases spanning the gap. The CDR3 is 15 residues long. Germline CDR1 and CDR2: MGHRA and YSYEKL. CDR3 nucleotide sequence: TGCGCCAGCAGCCAGGAGGAAAGCTCCTACAATGAGCAGTTCTTC. It yields the protein CASSQEESSYNEQFF.

This clonotype came up many times. The chain has TRBV6-2 or TRBV6-3 and TRBJ2-7, with TRBD2 matching over 8 bases. The CDR3 loop spans 14 amino acids. The germline gives CDR1 MNHEY, CDR2 SVGEGT. Trimming took 8 bases from V and 2 from J; bases not matched to a gene: 8. The CDR3 loop reads CASGRLAPPYEQYF. DNA for the CDR3: TGTGCCAGCGGCCGACTAGCGCCCCCCTACGAGCAGTACTTC.

This rearrangement joins TRBV27 to TRBJ1-6; D possibly corresponds to TRBD1 (5 bases). The V end was cut by 11 bases, the J end by 6 bases, with 20 bases between. Germline CDR1 and CDR2: MNHEY and SMNVEV (reference sequence). This CDR3 has 15 amino acids. The CDR3 bases are TGTGCCGCCGTACGGGGAGGGGCCCTTAATTCACCCCTCCACTTT. It is translated as CAAVRGGALNSPLHF.

The chain recombines TRBV11-3 with TRBJ1-6; D may be TRBD1 (6 bases). The ends were cut back, 1 base at V and 10 bases at J, with 26 bases in the middle. The CDR3 spans 19 residues. Looked up from germline, CDR1 is SGHNT and CDR2 is YENEEA. The CDR3 protein is CASSLARQGSGQGKSPLHF. Written as DNA, the CDR3 is TGTGCCAGCAGCTTAGCTCGTCAGGGGTCGGGTCAAGGTAAGTCACCCCTCCACTTT.

This clonotype was detected only a few times. This chain joins TRBV20-1 and TRBJ2-5, with 12 bases matching TRBD2. Germline V gives CDR1 DFQATT, CDR2 SNEGSKA (reference sequence). With 6 bases clipped from V and 2 bases from J, the junction kept 1 base outside the gene matches. This CDR3 region has 13 residues. The CDR3 nucleotides are TGCAGTGCAGGACTAGCGGGACAAGAGACCCAGTACTTC. Protein: CSAGLAGQETQYF.

V and J are TRBV20-1 and TRBJ1-5; perhaps TRBD1 as D (6 bases). The V gene lost 6 bases and the J gene lost 0 bases, with 15 bases spanning the gap. CDR3 length: 15 residues. Germline values: CDR1 DFQATT, CDR2 SNEGSKA (reference sequence). The CDR3 DNA follows: TGCAGTGCCCAGAAACAGGGCTATAGCAATCAGCCCCAGCATTTT. Protein product: CSAQKQGYSNQPQHF.

CDR3 coding DNA: TGCGCCAGCAGCCAAGATCGTGACAGGGACCCTCGCACCTACGAGCAGTACTTC. Residues: CASSQDRDRDPRTYEQYF. The chain is built from TRBV4-1 and TRBJ2-7; 7 bases map to TRBD1. Germline V gives CDR1 MGHRA, CDR2 YSYEKL. After removal of 0 bases from V and 2 bases from J, the junction contained 13 bases not matched to a gene. The CDR3 extends over 18 amino acids.

The chain joins TRBV7-2 to TRBJ2-5; D gene uncertain. Per germline, CDR1 SGHTA and CDR2 FQGNSA. CDR3 length: 12 residues. CDR3 coding DNA: TGTGTCAACAGCTTAGCCCAAGAGACCCAGTACTTC. Its translation is CVNSLAQETQYF.

This clonotype was counted a few times. The V and J genes are TRBV2 and TRBJ1-1; 9 bases fit TRBD1. Germline V gives CDR1 SNHLY, CDR2 FYNNEI. Losses at the gene ends were 6 bases for V and 5 bases for J; bases not matched to a gene: 10. The CDR3 sequence is 15 residues long. CDR3 loop: CASSNTDRGVTEAFF. The CDR3 region has the DNA TGTGCCAGCAGCAATACTGACAGGGGGGTGACTGAAGCTTTCTTT.

The sample holds a few counts of this clonotype. The V and J genes are TRBV12-3 or TRBV12-4 and TRBJ1-6, with TRBD1 as a possible D gene (6 bases). There are 16 residues in the CDR3. V was trimmed by 3 bases and J by 9 bases, leaving 18 bases between them. Here the CDR3 DNA reads TGTGCCAGCAGTTTTTGGGGGGCAGGGGTTAGTTCACCCCTCCACTTT. Translated: CASSFWGAGVSSPLHF.

This clonotype was seen a handful of times. The genes are TRBV7-2 and TRBJ1-2; TRBD1 is a possible D gene (5 bases). The CDR3 has 15 residues. V gave up 2 bases and J gave up 1 base, with 11 bases separating them. Germline V gives CDR1 SGHTA, CDR2 FQGNSA. As DNA, the CDR3 is TGTGCCAGCAGCTTAAATCTGGGGGATAACTATGGCTACACCTTC. This sequence encodes CASSLNLGDNYGYTF.

J is TRBJ2-1 and V is TRBV4-2, with 9 bases matching TRBD2. There are 13 residues in the CDR3. V trimming: 0 bases; J trimming: 14 bases; junction bases outside the gene matches: 5. Germline V lookup: CDR1 LGHNA, CDR2 YNFKEQ. DNA for the CDR3: TGTGCCAGCAGCCAAGAATGGCGGGGGGGTGAGTTCTTC. It yields the protein CASSQEWRGGEFF.

This chain connects TRBV20-1 to TRBJ2-3; 10 bases agree with TRBD2. Germline V gene lookup returns CDR1 DFQATT and CDR2 SNEGSKA (reference sequence). This CDR3 is 14 amino acids long. The V and J ends lost 5 bases and 3 bases, in that order; junction bases with no gene match: 5. The CDR3 loop reads CSAVSGGETDTQYF. Here the CDR3 DNA reads TGCAGTGCTGTGAGCGGGGGGGAAACAGATACGCAGTATTTT.

There are a few counts of this clonotype. The chain couples TRBV6-6 to TRBJ2-3; 8 positions match TRBD2. The CDR3 runs 15 residues. V trimming: 5 bases; J trimming: 4 bases; junction bases outside the gene matches: 8. In germline, CDR1 is MNHNY, CDR2 SVGAGI (reference sequence). DNA of the CDR3: TGTGCCAGCAGTCGGAGCGGGAGCCCCCCAGATACGCAGTATTTT. Its protein is CASSRSGSPPDTQYF.

The V call is TRBV3-1, the J call TRBJ2-5, with D uncertain. With 1 base removed from V and 11 bases from J, the gap between germline ends came to 11 bases. Looked up from germline, CDR1 is LGHDT and CDR2 is YNNKEL (reference sequence). The CDR3 totals 12 residues. CDR3 nucleotides: TGTGCCAGCAGCCAAGTAGACAATGAGCAGTACTTC. Amino acids: CASSQVDNEQYF.

The chain recombines TRBV20-1 with TRBJ2-4; D perhaps matches TRBD1 (5 bases). V shed 0 bases and J shed 3 bases, with 12 bases lying between them. Germline V gene data show CDR1 as DFQATT and CDR2 as SNEGSKA (reference sequence). The CDR3 has 15 amino acids. In DNA, the CDR3 is TGCAGTGCTAGAGAGGCCAGGACATTCAAAAACATTCAGTACTTC. Translated: CSAREARTFKNIQYF.

This chain uses TRBV20-1 with TRBJ1-1; 8 bases line up with TRBD1. The CDR3 runs to 14 residues. J lost 2 bases, V lost 5 bases, and 7 bases had no gene match. Germline assignment: CDR1 DFQATT and CDR2 SNEGSKA (reference sequence). CDR3 DNA: TGCAGTGCTCGACGACAGGGGAAAAACACTGAAGCTTTCTTT. The encoded protein is CSARRQGKNTEAFF.